This TCR beta chain was captured by sequencing in a study of blood T cell repertoires in COVID-19. On the study more broadly: COVID-19 samples from acute and convalescent phases originated in the United States, Italy and Spain. Nucleic acid was either cDNA or gDNA, and it came from T cells, B-cell-depleted T cells, or PBMCs.

As processed by the authors: Amplified reference gene primers provided the basis for estimating nucleated cell counts. Profiling relied on immunoSEQ multiplex PCR, and the TCRdb table lists in-frame clones only, not all of them. The DNA gave D and trimming, while V, J and clone size come from that table. This table has about 100,000 clones, roughly 92% appearing once. This receptor was taken from a man aged 65 to 85 with acute or convalescent COVID-19. The specimen sequenced was peripheral blood.

DNA for the CDR3: TGTGCCAGTAGTCCCCGGACTAGCGGTCCCTACAATGAGCAGTTCTTC. Its protein product is CASSPRTSGPYNEQFF. This rearrangement joins TRBV19 to TRBJ2-1, with 10 bases aligning to TRBD2. The length of the CDR3 is 16 residues. J gave up 2 bases and V 5 bases, and 6 bases lay outside the gene matches. Germline CDR1 is LNHDA and CDR2 is SQIVND (reference sequence).